A single sample is the source of the 21 T cell receptor beta chains below, sequenced in a study of blood T cell repertoires in COVID-19. The protocol was immunoSEQ multiplex PCR, while the TCRdb copy is restricted to in-frame clones and leaves out a portion. This sample has about 58,000 clones, with roughly 80% found just once. What was sequenced was peripheral blood. The receptors were gathered from an elderly man with COVID-19, enrolled during active disease.

This clone came up once. The CDR3: CASSKGTGGNTEAFF. CDR3 DNA: TGTGCCAGCTCTAAGGGGACAGGAGGAAACACTGAAGCTTTCTTT. V gene TRBV18 combines with J gene TRBJ1-1; 8 positions agree with TRBD1. The CDR3 is 15 residues long. J gave up 2 bases and V 6 bases, and 8 bases lay outside the gene matches. The V gene's germline CDR1 is KGHSH and CDR2 LQKENI.

The rearrangement joins TRBV28 to TRBJ2-2; D ambiguous. V was cut by 5 bases and J by 7 bases, with 11 bases left in between. The germline V gene has CDR1 MDHEN and CDR2 SYDVKM. The CDR3 spans 13 residues. The CDR3 coding sequence is TGTGCCAGCAGTCCCTCGCGTCTCGGGGAGCTGTTTTTT. It codes for CASSPSRLGELFF.

This chain uses TRBV6-6 with TRBJ1-1; D gene uncertain. CDR3 size: 15 residues. V lost 3 bases and J 0 bases, leaving 11 bases between the germline ends. Germline CDR1 is MNHNY and CDR2 is SVGAGI (reference sequence). The CDR3 protein is CASSYSSGLNTEAFF. The CDR3 DNA reads as TGTGCCAGCAGTTATTCCTCGGGTTTGAACACTGAAGCTTTCTTT.

The V and J genes are TRBV7-8 and TRBJ1-3; unclear D gene. The CDR3 covers 15 residues. CDR1 and CDR2 from the germline V gene are SGHVS and FQNEAQ. V lost 5 bases and J lost 4, with 15 bases in between. The CDR3 loop is CASSPWGEDGNTIYF. CDR3 nucleotides: TGTGCCAGCAGCCCATGGGGAGAAGACGGAAACACCATATATTTT.

The chain recombines TRBV7-2 with TRBJ2-4; 10 bases agree with TRBD2. The CDR3 runs 19 residues. Germline V lookup: CDR1 SGHTA, CDR2 FQGNSA. V shed 1 base, J shed 0 bases, and the junction held 9 bases outside the gene matches. Here the CDR3 reads CASSLGASGSPEAKNIQYF. The CDR3 DNA follows: TGTGCCAGCAGCTTAGGGGCTAGCGGGAGCCCCGAAGCCAAAAACATTCAGTACTTC.

The chain is built from TRBV28 and TRBJ1-2; TRBD1 aligns across 11 bases. V lost 5 bases to trimming and J lost 7 bases; unmatched junction nucleotides: 12. The CDR3 spans 16 residues. Per the germline V gene, CDR1 is MDHEN and CDR2 is SYDVKM. The CDR3 sequence: CASSPPTGQGAAGYTF. Here the CDR3 DNA reads TGTGCCAGCAGTCCCCCCACCGGACAGGGGGCAGCTGGCTACACCTTC.

This sequence joins TRBV6-5 and TRBJ2-7; weak D call: TRBD2 (5 bases). The CDR3 has 13 residues. The V end lost 10 bases, the J end lost 4 bases, and 17 bases lay between the germline ends. Germline CDR1 and CDR2: MNHEY and SVGAGI. Written as DNA, the CDR3 is TGTGCCAATTCCCGATCAAGAGGGTACGAGCAGTACTTC. It translates to CANSRSRGYEQYF.

This chain connects TRBV5-6 to TRBJ1-6; no definite D call. Germline V gene data show CDR1 as SGHDT and CDR2 as YYEEEE. The CDR3 sequence is 14 residues long. V was trimmed by 2 bases and J by 9 bases, leaving 12 bases between them. CDR3 in amino acids: CASSFRGVGSPLHF. The CDR3 DNA reads as TGTGCCAGCAGCTTCCGGGGAGTCGGTTCACCCCTCCACTTT.

The rearrangement links TRBV5-5 to TRBJ1-2, with 11 positions matching TRBD1. V lost 3 bases to trimming and J lost 7 bases; unmatched junction nucleotides: 5. Germline values: CDR1 SGHKS, CDR2 YYEKEE (reference sequence). The CDR3 has 14 amino acids. In DNA, the CDR3 is TGTGCCAGCAGCTGGGACAGGGGGGCTTCTGGCTACACCTTC. It specifies CASSWDRGASGYTF.

This clone has only a few counts. It is unclear where the CDR3 begins or ends on the DNA, so no DNA is shown, and the CDR3 is as TCRdb lists it. The J gene is TRBJ2-3, the V gene TRBV6-6; the D call in the table, TRBD2, was not verified against the DNA. Termini included, the CDR3 measures 13 amino acids. Germline V lookup: CDR1 MNHNY, CDR2 SVGAGI (reference sequence). The chain's CDR3 is CASSSSGSDTQYF.

CDR3 in DNA: TGTGCCAGCAGCTTCCCCGGGACTAGTTCCTATGAGCAGTTCTTC. Residues: CASSFPGTSSYEQFF. The chain uses TRBV11-2 and TRBJ2-1; TRBD2 aligns across 8 bases. The junction had 9 bases not matched to a gene; V was cut back by 3 bases and J by 8 bases. CDR3 length: 15 residues. Germline values: CDR1 SGHAT, CDR2 FQNNGV.

This chain joins TRBV5-4 and TRBJ1-2, with 8 positions matching TRBD1. CDR1 is SGHNT and CDR2 is YYREEE in the germline V gene (reference sequence). Trimming cost V 2 bases and J 8 bases; bases outside gene matches: 14. The CDR3 spans 16 residues. CDR3 loop: CASSFGGLQGERGYTF. The CDR3 DNA reads as TGTGCCAGCAGCTTTGGTGGACTACAGGGGGAAAGGGGCTACACCTTC.

This chain joins TRBV29-1 and TRBJ1-4; D perhaps matches TRBD1 (6 bases). Germline-derived CDR1 and CDR2 are SQVTM and ANQGSEA. The CDR3 is made up of 14 amino acids. The V end was cut by 4 bases, the J end by 11 bases, with 20 bases between. The CDR3 sequence: CSVGGGAGVRKLFF. CDR3 DNA: TGCAGCGTTGGCGGTGGGGCAGGGGTTCGGAAACTGTTTTTT.

Here the CDR3 DNA reads TGTGCCAGCAGCTCCCTACCGAATCAGCCCCAGCATTTT. This codes for CASSSLPNQPQHF. This sequence joins TRBV14 and TRBJ1-5; D gene uncertain. The CDR3 loop spans 13 amino acids. Deletions cut 5 bases from V and 4 bases from J, with 9 bases between. Germline CDR1 reads SGHDN; CDR2 reads FVKESK.

The rearrangement links TRBV14 to TRBJ2-1; D is perhaps TRBD2 (5 bases). Germline CDR1 reads SGHDN; CDR2 reads FVKESK. Trimming took 4 bases from V and 5 from J, leaving 18 bases between them. The CDR3 runs to 16 residues. The CDR3 DNA reads TGTGCCAGCAGCCCCCTAGGAACCCGAGGGAACAATGAGCAGTTCTTC. This gives the protein CASSPLGTRGNNEQFF.

This chain links TRBV9 with TRBJ1-6; D is unresolved. Trimming left V 0 bases short and J 9 bases short, with 7 bases between. Germline V gene data show CDR1 as SGDLS and CDR2 as YYNGEE. There are 13 residues in the CDR3. The CDR3 here is CASSVDSTSPLHF. In DNA, the CDR3 is TGTGCCAGCAGCGTAGATTCTACTTCACCCCTCCACTTT.

The V gene is TRBV10-1, the J gene TRBJ2-4; a weak D match, TRBD2 (6 bases). The CDR3 is 19 amino acids. Trimming left V 5 bases short and J 0 bases short, with 23 bases between. The V gene's germline CDR1 is WNHNN and CDR2 SYGVQD (reference sequence). The CDR3 here is CASSNTAGLFFLAKNIQYF. CDR3 DNA sequence: TGCGCCAGCAGTAACACTGCGGGACTCTTTTTCCTAGCCAAAAACATTCAGTACTTC.

This clone has just one count. The chain uses TRBV27 and TRBJ2-1, with 8 bases matching TRBD1. The CDR3 spans 12 residues. Germline V CDR1 and CDR2: MNHEY, SMNVEV (reference sequence). Trimming cost V 8 bases and J 9 bases; bases outside gene matches: 6. CDR3 region: CASGDRGGEQFF. As DNA, the CDR3 is TGTGCCAGCGGTGACAGGGGAGGTGAGCAGTTCTTC.

This clone was recorded only once. In DNA, the CDR3 is TGCGCCAGCAGCTTGGGGCGGACTGAAGCTTTCTTT. It translates to CASSLGRTEAFF. The chain combines TRBV5-1 with TRBJ1-1; no firm D call. The V and J ends lost 0 bases and 5 bases respectively, with 5 bases between them. The CDR3 contains 12 residues. Germline-derived CDR1 and CDR2 are SGHRS and YFSETQ.

This chain links TRBV6-5 with TRBJ1-5, with TRBD1 as a possible D gene (5 bases). This CDR3 contains 14 residues. Germline CDR1 reads MNHEY; CDR2 reads SVGAGI. The V gene lost 4 bases and the J gene lost 9 bases, with 16 bases spanning the gap. Here the CDR3 DNA reads TGTGCCAGCAGTTCCCAGGGTTCCCCCAGGCCCCAGCATTTT. As protein: CASSSQGSPRPQHF.

V and J are TRBV28 and TRBJ2-1; D uncertain. The CDR3 spans 14 residues. CDR1 and CDR2 (germline): MDHEN, SYDVKM. V was clipped by 6 bases and J by 5 bases, with 14 bases between them. CDR3 loop: CASSPYLGDNEQFF. For the CDR3, the DNA is TGTGCCAGCAGCCCCTATCTTGGAGACAATGAGCAGTTCTTC. Full variable domain (rest looked up from reference TRBV28 and TRBJ2-1): DVKVTQSSRYLVKRTGEKVFLECVQDMDHENMFWYRQDPGLGLRLIYFSYDVKMKEKGDIPEGYSVSREKKERFSLILESASTNQTSMYLCASSPYLGDNEQFFGPGTRLTVL.